A single sample is the source of the 32 T cell receptor beta chains below, sequenced in a study of cytomegalovirus exposure and HLA in healthy donors. PCR used 60 Vbeta primers and 13 Jbeta primers. The protocol was immunoSEQ multiplex PCR, while the TCRdb copy is restricted to in-frame clones and leaves out a portion. The listing contains 95,000 to 110,000 clones. Sample: PBMCs. These receptors came from a man aged 40-49 years in good health and CMV-seronegative.

The V and J genes are TRBV4-2 and TRBJ2-1; 11 positions match TRBD2. The CDR3 is made up of 18 amino acids. V was clipped by 5 bases and J by 8 bases; unmatched bases: 17. Per germline, CDR1 LGHNA and CDR2 YNFKEQ. This CDR3 is CASSGPGISGGASDEQFF. The CDR3 region has the DNA TGTGCCAGCAGCGGCCCCGGGATTAGCGGGGGGGCCTCGGATGAGCAGTTCTTC.

This chain links TRBV5-4 with TRBJ1-3, with TRBD1 as a possible D gene (5 bases). Trimming cost V 0 bases and J 0 bases, with 13 bases left between them. The CDR3 covers 17 residues. Germline lookup yields CDR1 SGHNT and CDR2 YYREEE (reference sequence). The CDR3 coding sequence is TGTGCCAGCAGCTTGGAATTCGGGCAGGGCTCTGGAAACACCATATATTTT. Translated: CASSLEFGQGSGNTIYF. Full variable domain (missing parts from reference TRBV5-4 and TRBJ1-3): ETGVTQSPTHLIKTRGQQVTLRCSSQSGHNTVSWYQQALGQGPQFIFQYYREEENGRGNFPPRFSGLQFPNYSSELNVNALELDDSALYLCASSLEFGQGSGNTIYFGEGSWLTVV.

The V gene is TRBV9, the J gene TRBJ2-5; D might be TRBD2 (6 bases). Germline CDR1 and CDR2: SGDLS and YYNGEE. The CDR3 totals 16 residues. Trimming pared 3 bases from V and 3 bases from J, leaving 18 bases between. CDR3 residues: CASSGSLFSGKETQYF. CDR3 coding DNA: TGTGCCAGCAGCGGTTCTTTATTTAGCGGTAAAGAGACCCAGTACTTC.

The chain is built from TRBV19 and TRBJ1-6; D may be TRBD1 (5 bases). The ends were cut back, 6 bases at V and 7 bases at J, with 10 bases in the middle. This CDR3 contains 13 residues. Germline CDR1 LNHDA, CDR2 SQIVND (reference sequence). CDR3 protein: CASSGRANSPLHF. The DNA for the CDR3 is TGTGCCAGTAGCGGCAGGGCGAATTCACCCCTCCACTTT. Based on the CDR3 plus reference TRBV19 and TRBJ1-6, the full variable domain is DGGITQSPKYLFRKEGQNVTLSCEQNLNHDAMYWYRQDPGQGLRLIYYSQIVNDFQKGDIAEGYSVSREKKESFPLTVTSAQKNPTAFYLCASSGRANSPLHFGNGTRLTVT.

The genes are TRBV30 and TRBJ1-2, with TRBD1 as a possible D gene (5 bases). Looked up from germline, CDR1 is GTSNPN and CDR2 is SVGIG (reference sequence). The CDR3 is 15 amino acids. V was pared by 3 bases and J by 2 bases, with 16 bases between. CDR3 region: CAWRTPGDSNYGYTF. In DNA form, the CDR3 reads TGTGCCTGGAGGACCCCCGGGGACTCAAACTATGGCTACACCTTC.

The V call is TRBV7-9, the J call TRBJ2-2, with D possibly TRBD1 on 5 matching bases. CDR1 is SEHNR and CDR2 is FQNEAQ in the germline V gene (reference sequence). Trimming stripped 5 bases from V and 2 bases from J, with 18 bases between. The CDR3 totals 17 residues. CDR3 sequence (DNA): TGTGCCAGCAGCCCTCCGGACGCAGGGTACAACACCGGGGAGCTGTTTTTT. Translated: CASSPPDAGYNTGELFF.

The chain links TRBV19 to TRBJ1-1; 12 bases match TRBD1. Trimming removed 9 bases from V and 5 bases from J; junction bases left unmatched: 7. Germline V CDR1 and CDR2: LNHDA, SQIVND (reference sequence). The CDR3 extends over 14 amino acids. The CDR3 sequence is CASRDRGRQTEAFF. The CDR3 DNA follows: TGTGCCAGCCGGGACAGGGGGCGCCAAACTGAAGCTTTCTTT.

The genes are TRBV18 and TRBJ1-1, with D possibly being TRBD1 (5 bases). Germline lookup yields CDR1 KGHSH and CDR2 LQKENI. Deletions cut 0 bases from V and 4 bases from J, with 15 bases between. The CDR3 totals 16 residues. The DNA for the CDR3 is TGTGCCAGCTCACCACCGATAGGATCCGGGGGCACTGAAGCTTTCTTT. The encoded protein is CASSPPIGSGGTEAFF.

The CDR3 sequence is CASSQVDLGLHYNEQFF. Here the CDR3 DNA reads TGCGCCAGCAGCCAAGTGGACCTCGGACTACATTACAATGAGCAGTTCTTC. The chain has TRBV4-1 and TRBJ2-1; possible D gene TRBD2, 6 bases. V was shortened by 1 base and J by 4 bases, with 17 bases between the two germline ends. The CDR3 extends over 17 amino acids. Looked up from germline, CDR1 is MGHRA and CDR2 is YSYEKL.

As regards this clone: One end of the junction varies from germline; a read error may be responsible. Other DNA variants within this sample encode the same CDR3. The J gene is TRBJ2-7, the V gene TRBV6-5; 9 positions match TRBD1. CDR3 size: 14 residues. From germline, CDR1 is MNHEY and CDR2 SVGAGI. CDR3 DNA: TGCGCCAGCAGTCCCGGGACAGGGAGAGGCGAGCAGTACTTC. As protein: CASSPGTGRGEQYF.

The chain employs TRBV5-1 and TRBJ1-2; the match to TRBD1 covers 7 bases. The CDR3 is 14 amino acids. Germline V gene sequence: CDR1 SGHRS, CDR2 YFSETQ. V shed 4 bases and J 6 bases; nucleotides not matched to a gene: 9. The CDR3 DNA follows: TGCGCCAGCAGCAAGGAAAGGGGGCGGGATGGCTACACCTTC. It codes for CASSKERGRDGYTF.

The V and J genes are TRBV2 and TRBJ2-5; 9 nucleotides align to TRBD1. V shed 7 bases and J 13 bases; nucleotides not matched to a gene: 7. The CDR3 runs 11 residues. Germline CDR1 and CDR2: SNHLY and FYNNEI. CDR3 protein: CASMNRGPGYF. The CDR3 DNA reads TGTGCCAGCATGAACAGGGGGCCCGGGTACTTC.

The chain uses TRBV11-2 and TRBJ2-5; 9 bases are a match to TRBD2. There are 15 residues in the CDR3. V lost 1 base, J lost 4 bases, and 4 bases stayed unmatched. The germline CDR1 and CDR2 sequences are SGHAT and FQNNGV. Here the CDR3 reads CASSLGGGEGETQYF. The CDR3 bases are TGTGCCAGCAGCTTAGGCGGGGGGGAGGGAGAGACCCAGTACTTC.

The chain links TRBV5-1 to TRBJ1-2; 9 nucleotides line up with TRBD1. In germline, CDR1 is SGHRS, CDR2 YFSETQ. The V segment lost 4 bases and the J segment 2 bases; nucleotides outside the gene matches: 9. The CDR3 length is 16 residues. Here the CDR3 DNA reads TGCGCCAGCAGCCCAGGCGCCGGGACAGGGAACTATGGCTACACCTTC. It yields the protein CASSPGAGTGNYGYTF.

This chain connects TRBV5-1 to TRBJ2-1; possible D gene TRBD2, 6 bases. The CDR3 runs to 16 residues. V lost 4 bases, J lost 1 base, and 15 bases lay in between. Germline values: CDR1 SGHRS, CDR2 YFSETQ. As DNA, the CDR3 is TGCGCCAGCAGCAAGGGACCGGCGGGATCCTACAATGAGCAGTTCTTC. Translating gives CASSKGPAGSYNEQFF.

J is TRBJ2-2 and V is TRBV7-2; 7 bases align to TRBD1. Per the germline V gene, CDR1 is SGHTA and CDR2 is FQGNSA. CDR3 length: 16 amino acids. V trimming: 1 base; J trimming: 0 bases; junction bases outside the gene matches: 2. The CDR3, as DNA: TGTGCCAGCAGCTTAGTGCAGGGGGCGAACACCGGGGAGCTGTTTTTT. As protein: CASSLVQGANTGELFF.

The chain recombines TRBV5-4 with TRBJ2-5; 11 bases map to TRBD2. The CDR3 length is 15 residues. The V gene's germline CDR1 is SGHNT and CDR2 YYREEE (reference sequence). V trimming: 3 bases; J trimming: 5 bases; junction bases outside the gene matches: 6. The CDR3 coding sequence is TGTGCCAGCAGCTCAGTAGCGGGGGGGAGCGAGACCCAGTACTTC. Amino acids: CASSSVAGGSETQYF.

The chain employs TRBV19 and TRBJ1-2; 10 positions match TRBD1. The J segment lost 5 bases and the V segment lost 5 bases, leaving 5 bases of the junction unmatched. The CDR3 has 14 residues. Germline V lookup: CDR1 LNHDA, CDR2 SQIVND (reference sequence). The CDR3 DNA sequence: TGTGCCAGTAGTGACAGGGGGCGCGTGTATGGCTACACCTTC. Translated, it gives CASSDRGRVYGYTF.

This chain connects TRBV7-2 to TRBJ2-6; a possible D gene is TRBD2 (6 bases). Germline assignment: CDR1 SGHTA and CDR2 FQGNSA. The CDR3 is 15 amino acids. V was pared by 4 bases and J by 2 bases, with 9 bases between. Here the CDR3 reads CASSSASAGANVLTF. CDR3 sequence (DNA): TGTGCCAGCAGCTCCGCTAGCGCTGGGGCCAACGTCCTGACTTTC.

This chain's CDR3 is CASSYLDPGGTDTQYF. CDR3 sequence (DNA): TGTGCCAGCAGTTACCTCGATCCAGGGGGCACAGATACGCAGTATTTT. The chain is built from TRBV6-5 and TRBJ2-3, with D possibly TRBD1 on 6 matching bases. In germline, CDR1 is MNHEY, CDR2 SVGAGI. The ends were cut back, 2 bases at V and 1 base at J, with 13 bases in the middle. The CDR3 is 16 residues long.

Regarding this clone: The junction does not match germline at one end; this may be a read error. This chain links TRBV30 with TRBJ2-7, with 10 bases fitting TRBD2. CDR1 and CDR2 from the germline V gene are GTSNPN and SVGIG (reference sequence). The CDR3 spans 13 residues. CDR3 amino acids: CAWSGGVGLAGAF. DNA for the CDR3: TGTGCCTGGAGTGGGGGAGTGGGGCTAGCGGGGGCTTTC.

J is TRBJ1-4 and V is TRBV19; the D gene is possibly TRBD1 (6 bases). The V end was cut by 7 bases, the J end by 8 bases, with 17 bases between. This CDR3 is 14 amino acids long. Germline-derived CDR1 and CDR2 are LNHDA and SQIVND (reference sequence). The CDR3 DNA follows: TGTGCCAGTAACCCGCTCGGGACAAGCGAAAAACTGTTTTTT. This encodes CASNPLGTSEKLFF.

The rearrangement joins TRBV6-1 to TRBJ2-1; perhaps TRBD1 as D (6 bases). The CDR3 extends over 16 amino acids. V lost 4 bases to trimming and J lost 9 bases, with 22 bases between them. Germline V lookup: CDR1 MNHNS, CDR2 SASEGT. The chain's CDR3 is CASSASSGTMRSEQFF. DNA for the CDR3: TGTGCCAGCAGTGCTAGCTCCGGGACAATGCGGAGTGAGCAGTTCTTC.

The chain couples TRBV18 to TRBJ2-1; TRBD2 matches 15 bases. The junction had 4 bases not matched to a gene; V was cut back by 6 bases and J by 7 bases. In germline, CDR1 is KGHSH, CDR2 LQKENI. The CDR3 loop spans 15 amino acids. CDR3 region: CASSPGTSGRNEQFF. CDR3 coding DNA: TGTGCCAGCTCCCCGGGGACTAGCGGGAGGAATGAGCAGTTCTTC.

The genes are TRBV4-1 and TRBJ2-7, with a weak D call TRBD1 (5 bases). This CDR3 contains 16 residues. Trimming took 0 bases from V and 6 from J, leaving 18 bases between them. The V gene's germline CDR1 is MGHRA and CDR2 YSYEKL. Written as DNA, the CDR3 is TGCGCCAGCAGCCAAGATTGGGCAGGGTCGCCGACCGAGCAGTACTTC. It encodes CASSQDWAGSPTEQYF.

The V and J genes are TRBV19 and TRBJ2-2; 8 nucleotides agree with TRBD2. The junction had 9 bases not matched to a gene; V was cut back by 7 bases and J by 5 bases. CDR1 is LNHDA and CDR2 is SQIVND in the germline V gene (reference sequence). The CDR3 is 15 amino acids. The CDR3: CASILTSAKTGELFF. Here the CDR3 DNA reads TGTGCCAGTATTCTGACTAGCGCCAAGACCGGGGAGCTGTTTTTT.

The CDR3 region is CASSLPGGSGYTF. In nucleotides, the CDR3 is TGTGCCAGCAGTTTACCGGGAGGGTCTGGCTACACCTTC. J is TRBJ1-2 and V is TRBV28; D gene ambiguous. V lost 2 bases and J lost 7, with 11 bases in between. Germline-derived CDR1 and CDR2 are MDHEN and SYDVKM. CDR3 size: 13 residues.

The rearrangement uses TRBV5-1 and TRBJ2-3; D is unresolved. In germline, CDR1 is SGHRS, CDR2 YFSETQ. The CDR3 consists of 12 residues. V lost 7 bases and J lost 2, with 8 bases in between. The CDR3 is CASSPDTDTQYF. Here the CDR3 DNA reads TGCGCCAGCTCTCCAGACACAGATACGCAGTATTTT.

This chain connects TRBV5-1 to TRBJ2-5, with a weak D call TRBD1 (5 bases). This CDR3 region has 16 residues. CDR1 SGHRS and CDR2 YFSETQ come from the germline V gene. Trimming took 0 bases from V and 1 from J, leaving 13 bases between them. Here the CDR3 reads CASSLDPARVQETQYF. As DNA, the CDR3 is TGCGCCAGCAGCTTGGACCCGGCCAGGGTCCAAGAGACCCAGTACTTC.

The chain uses TRBV2 and TRBJ2-5; a possible D gene is TRBD1 (6 bases). The better agreement between TRBJ2-7 and the DNA end casts doubt on the J call. There are 14 residues in the CDR3. The germline V gene has CDR1 SNHLY and CDR2 FYNNEI. The CDR3 coding sequence is TGTGCCAGCAGTGTAGGACAGCCAACCTACGAGCAGTACTTC. Translated, it gives CASSVGQPTYEQYF.

This chain links TRBV7-2 with TRBJ2-3; no firm D call. V was shortened by 1 base and J by 2 bases, with 10 bases between the two germline ends. This CDR3 has 15 amino acids. Germline CDR1 SGHTA, CDR2 FQGNSA. The CDR3 loop reads CASSLDFKITDTQYF. The CDR3 nucleotides are TGTGCCAGCAGCTTAGATTTTAAAATCACAGATACGCAGTATTTT.

The rearrangement uses TRBV21-1 and TRBJ1-6; TRBD1 was called by the table and not checked on the DNA. TRBV21-1 is shown as a pseudogene. CDR3 size: 12 residues. The CDR3 DNA reads TGTGCCAGCACCGCGACAGGGAAGCCCCTCCACTTT. Its protein product is CASTATGKPLHF.